The clone carrying this TCR beta chain was picked up a small number of times. Its antigen remains unknown. V lost 1 base and J lost 6, with 18 bases in between. Germline V CDR1 and CDR2: SGHRS, YFSETQ. The CDR3 runs 16 residues. The entry originates in a study of blood T cells in healthy people across ages. A second roughly 7 to 11 cycle PCR used barcoded and J-beta primers. TCRdb processed the 5' RACE reads anew with MiXCR; each CDR3 protein has one entry. Among under 1 million distinct CDR3 sequences listed, roughly 44% were seen once. General study findings and limits: PBMCs went unsorted, and a conclusive naive versus antigen-experienced comparison was therefore prevented.

This sequence originates from a man in his sixties in good health. What was sequenced was blood. The chain links TRBV5-1 to TRBJ2-3, with a possible D match to TRBD1 (6 bases). DNA for the CDR3: TGCGCCAGCAGCTTGCTTCCAGGGGCCTCAGTGGATACGCAGTATTTT. It specifies CASSLLPGASVDTQYF.